This T cell receptor beta chain originates from a study of post-analysis software for immune sequencing data. Study findings and constraints: Among a few TRBV segments more frequent in patients than controls were TRBV5-6, TRBV5-1 and TRBV20-1.

V was shortened by 1 base and J by 6 bases, with 7 bases between the two germline ends. Germline values: CDR1 SEHNR, CDR2 FQNEAQ (reference sequence). This CDR3 region has 13 residues. In the case of this clonotype: The antigen remains undetermined.

Researchers reported that TCR beta cDNA libraries carried unique molecular identifiers. TCRdb independently ran MiXCR on the PCR reads; one entry per CDR3 protein. The data hold about 560,000 distinct CDR3 sequences, with around 44% observed a single time. The source of this sequence is a girl aged 5 to 17 with multiple sclerosis. The rearrangement links TRBV7-9 to TRBJ1-5; D unclear. What was sequenced was blood. CDR3 bases: TGTGCCAGCAGCTTAGAAGAGACTCAGCCCCAGCATTTT. Translation: CASSLEETQPQHF.